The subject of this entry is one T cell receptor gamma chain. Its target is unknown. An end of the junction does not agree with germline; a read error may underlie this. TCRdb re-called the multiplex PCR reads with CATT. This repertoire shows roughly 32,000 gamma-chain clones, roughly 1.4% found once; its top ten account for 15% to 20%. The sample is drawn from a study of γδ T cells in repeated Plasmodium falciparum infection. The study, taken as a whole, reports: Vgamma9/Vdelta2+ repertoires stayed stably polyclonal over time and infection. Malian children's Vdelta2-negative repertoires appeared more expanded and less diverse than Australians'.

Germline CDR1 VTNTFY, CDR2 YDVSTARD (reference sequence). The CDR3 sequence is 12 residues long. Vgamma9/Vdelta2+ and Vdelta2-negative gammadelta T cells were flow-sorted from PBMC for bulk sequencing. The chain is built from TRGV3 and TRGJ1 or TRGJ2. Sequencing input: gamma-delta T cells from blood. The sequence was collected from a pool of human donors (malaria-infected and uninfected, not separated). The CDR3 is CATWDKYCKKLF. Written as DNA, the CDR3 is TGTGCCACCTGGGACAAATATTGTAAGAAACTCTTT.